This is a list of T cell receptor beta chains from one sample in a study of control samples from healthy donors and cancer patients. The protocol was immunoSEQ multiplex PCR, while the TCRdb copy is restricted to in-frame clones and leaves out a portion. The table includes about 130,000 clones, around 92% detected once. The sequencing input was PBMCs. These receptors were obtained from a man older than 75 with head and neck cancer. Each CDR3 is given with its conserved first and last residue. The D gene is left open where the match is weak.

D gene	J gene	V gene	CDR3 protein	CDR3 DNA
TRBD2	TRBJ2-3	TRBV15	CATSRDRGGGAWVDTQYF	TGTGCCACCAGCAGAGATCGCGGCGGGGGGGCCTGGGTAGATACGCAGTATTTT
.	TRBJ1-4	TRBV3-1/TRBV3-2	CASSPRGGGATNEKLFF	TGTGCCAGCAGCCCCCGAGGGGGTGGAGCAACTAATGAAAAACTGTTTTTT
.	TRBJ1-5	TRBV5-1	CASSLVSGDQPQHF	TGCGCCAGCAGCTTGGTGTCTGGGGATCAGCCCCAGCATTTT
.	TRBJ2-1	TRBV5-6	CASSFLGDNEQFF	TGTGCCAGCAGCTTCTTAGGGGACAATGAGCAGTTCTTC
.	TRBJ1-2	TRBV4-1	CASSQVGSSYTF	TGCGCCAGCAGCCAAGTAGGGAGTAGCTACACCTTC
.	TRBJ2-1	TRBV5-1	CASSPEPSNEQFF	TGCGCCAGCAGCCCGGAACCCTCAAATGAGCAGTTCTTC
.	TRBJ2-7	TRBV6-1	CASSEWEEQYF	TGTGCCAGCAGTGAATGGGAAGAGCAGTACTTC
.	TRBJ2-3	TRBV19	CASSPSGTNTDTQYF	TGTGCCAGTAGTCCCTCCGGGACAAACACAGATACGCAGTATTTT
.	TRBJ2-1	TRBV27	CASSADFLTYNEQFF	TGTGCCAGCAGTGCCGACTTCCTCACCTACAATGAGCAGTTCTTC
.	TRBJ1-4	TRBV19	CASSIPGAREKLFF	TGTGCCAGTAGTATCCCAGGGGCTCGAGAAAAACTGTTTTTT
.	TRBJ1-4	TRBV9	CASSARRGGVANEKLFF	TGTGCCAGCAGCGCCAGACGCGGGGGCGTGGCTAATGAAAAACTGTTTTTT
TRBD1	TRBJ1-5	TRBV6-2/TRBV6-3	CASSQPRTGVNQPQHF	TGTGCCAGCAGTCAGCCTCGGACAGGGGTTAATCAGCCCCAGCATTTT
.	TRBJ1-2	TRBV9	CASSVVRTRISCGLYGYTF	TGTGCCAGCAGCGTGGTAAGGACACGGATATCTTGTGGCCTCTATGGCTACACCTTC
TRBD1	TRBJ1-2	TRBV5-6	CASSQPGTAVYGYTF	TGTGCCAGCAGCCAACCCGGGACAGCTGTCTATGGCTACACCTTC
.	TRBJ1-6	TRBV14	CASKRNEGSSYNSPLHF	TGTGCCAGCAAAAGAAACGAAGGGAGCTCCTATAATTCACCCCTCCACTTT
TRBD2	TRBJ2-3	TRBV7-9	CASSHLAGGVDSGDTQYF	TGTGCCAGCAGCCACCTAGCGGGGGGAGTCGATTCAGGAGATACGCAGTATTTT
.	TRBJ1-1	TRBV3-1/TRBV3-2	CASSSLRTEAFF	TGTGCCAGCAGCTCCTTAAGGACTGAAGCTTTCTTT